These 8 T cell receptor beta chains came from one sample sequenced in a study of T-cell memory formation after mild COVID-19. TCRdb re-called the 5' RACE reads with MiXCR, one entry per CDR3 protein. The sample has about 470,000 distinct CDR3 sequences, 20% to 25% seen once. Sequenced: PBMCs or a T cell subset sorted from them (not recorded which). These receptors were obtained from an adult woman who had mild COVID-19 (a few samples of this study predate the infection). Cell type and time point are not known.

This clonotype was seen a few times. This sequence joins TRBV7-2 and TRBJ2-7, with 8 nucleotides matching TRBD2. Germline CDR1 SGHTA, CDR2 FQGNSA. The V and J ends lost 1 base and 2 bases, in that order; junction bases with no gene match: 13. The length of the CDR3 is 18 residues. CDR3 DNA: TGTGCCAGCAGCTTAGTCGTCGCGGTAGCGGGAACCACCTACGAGCAGTACTTC. Its translation is CASSLVVAVAGTTYEQYF.

This chain connects TRBV11-2 to TRBJ1-4, with D tentatively TRBD1 (5 bases). The CDR3 extends over 13 amino acids. Between the trimmed V and J ends, which lost 5 bases and 4 bases, there was a span of 8 bases. CDR1 is SGHAT, CDR2 FQNNGV, per germline. The CDR3 loop is CASSQGRNEKLFF. CDR3 bases: TGTGCCAGCAGCCAGGGTCGTAATGAAAAACTGTTTTTT.

This clonotype has a handful of counts. The chain joins TRBV6-1 to TRBJ2-7; 7 nucleotides match TRBD1. The CDR3 length is 15 residues. The germline V gene has CDR1 MNHNS and CDR2 SASEGT. V shed 1 base, J shed 2 bases, and the junction held 5 bases outside the gene matches. The CDR3 here is CASSEGTGVTYEQYF. The CDR3 coding sequence is TGTGCCAGCAGTGAAGGGACAGGTGTTACCTACGAGCAGTACTTC.

The chain combines TRBV29-1 with TRBJ1-5; 12 bases align to TRBD1. Unmatched junction bases numbered 1, after V lost 6 bases and J lost 1 base. CDR3 size: 14 residues. Germline CDR1 is SQVTM and CDR2 is ANQGSEA. The CDR3 region is CSVGTGGSNQPQHF. Here the CDR3 DNA reads TGCAGCGTGGGGACAGGGGGCAGCAATCAGCCCCAGCATTTT.

This clonotype has just a few counts. The genes are TRBV20-1 and TRBJ2-7; possible D gene TRBD2, 5 bases. This CDR3 is 13 amino acids long. The ends were cut back, 2 bases at V and 0 bases at J, with 8 bases in the middle. CDR1 is DFQATT, CDR2 SNEGSKA, per germline (reference sequence). CDR3 sequence (DNA): TGCAGTGCTAGACTAGCTGCCTCCTACGAGCAGTACTTC. Residues: CSARLAASYEQYF.

In its sample, this clonotype was seen a few times. The CDR3 sequence is CASSYSGTSGSRIVDEQFF. CDR3 sequence (DNA): TGTGCCAGCAGTTACTCGGGGACTAGCGGGAGTAGGATCGTCGATGAGCAGTTCTTC. The chain joins TRBV6-2 or TRBV6-3 to TRBJ2-1, with TRBD2 identical over 14 bases. Unmatched junction bases numbered 12, after V lost 0 bases and J lost 8 bases. The CDR3 has 19 amino acids. Germline values: CDR1 MNHEY, CDR2 SVGEGT.

In its sample, this clonotype was seen once. Here the CDR3 reads CAWSDDGGPNTEAFF. The CDR3 DNA sequence: TGTGCCTGGAGCGACGATGGAGGGCCGAACACTGAAGCTTTCTTT. V usage is TRBV30 and J usage is TRBJ1-1; unclear D gene. Germline lookup yields CDR1 GTSNPN and CDR2 SVGIG (reference sequence). The CDR3 spans 15 residues. V was trimmed by 3 bases and J by 1 base, leaving 15 bases between them.

This clonotype has a handful of counts. V gene TRBV4-2 combines with J gene TRBJ2-5, with TRBD2 matching 11 bases. V shed 0 bases and J 6 bases; nucleotides not matched to a gene: 6. Germline values: CDR1 LGHNA, CDR2 YNFKEQ. The CDR3 is 16 residues long. CDR3 residues: CASSQDTSGGGKTQYF. The CDR3 DNA follows: TGTGCCAGCAGCCAAGATACTAGCGGGGGTGGAAAGACCCAGTACTTC.